Below, 32 T cell receptor beta chains from the same sample are listed, as sequenced in a study of PD-L1 blockade in urothelial cancer. Data came from immunoSEQ multiplex PCR; TCRdb stores just in-frame clones and leaves some out. The sample records some 45,000 clones, around 89% being singletons. The sequencing here drew on PBMCs, taken around atezolizumab (anti-PD-L1) treatment. The origin of the receptors is a man older than 75 with urothelial cancer.

This clone was recorded only once. The chain couples TRBV28 to TRBJ2-1; the match to TRBD2 covers 9 bases. CDR3 length equals 14 residues. Germline V gives CDR1 MDHEN, CDR2 SYDVKM. The CDR3 loop is CPLYCSGRSYEQFF. In nucleotides, the CDR3 is TGTCCCCTGTATTGTAGCGGGAGAAGCTATGAGCAGTTCTTC.

The chain links TRBV15 to TRBJ1-3, with D unresolved. Germline V lookup: CDR1 LNHNV, CDR2 YYDKDF (reference sequence). V lost 1 base and J 0 bases, leaving 7 bases between the germline ends. There are 15 residues in the CDR3. CDR3: CATSRAQNSGNTIYF. The CDR3 DNA reads TGTGCCACCAGCAGAGCACAGAACTCTGGAAACACCATATATTTT.

The chain has TRBV15 and TRBJ2-5; maybe TRBD1 (6 bases). CDR3 length: 13 amino acids. The germline V gene has CDR1 LNHNV and CDR2 YYDKDF (reference sequence). Deletions cut 5 bases from V and 5 bases from J, with 12 bases between. The CDR3 loop reads CATSVGARETQYF. The CDR3 DNA reads as TGTGCCACCAGCGTGGGGGCAAGGGAGACCCAGTACTTC.

Only one count was recorded for this clone. This chain uses TRBV5-1 with TRBJ1-2, with D possibly matching TRBD1 (6 bases). V was clipped by 0 bases and J by 7 bases, with 13 bases between them. CDR1 and CDR2 (germline): SGHRS, YFSETQ. There are 14 residues in the CDR3. The CDR3, as DNA: TGCGCCAGCAGCTTGGCCGGGGGGCTGGGTGGCTACACCTTC. Amino acids: CASSLAGGLGGYTF.

The chain employs TRBV12-2 and TRBJ2-3; the D call of TRBD1 is as the table states it, not checked on the DNA. TRBV12-2 is a pseudogene. CDR3 length: 15 residues. The CDR3 nucleotides read TGTGCAAGTCGCTCTACCCGAGACAGGAGCGGCCAACAGTATTTT. It yields the protein CASRSTRDRSGQQYF.

The J gene is TRBJ2-2, the V gene TRBV18, with 16 nucleotides matching TRBD2. The ends lost 4 bases at V and 2 bases at J; junction bases unmatched: 10. The germline gives CDR1 KGHSH, CDR2 LQKENI. The CDR3 has 20 residues. This CDR3 reads CASSRISGLAGGRNTGELFF. CDR3 nucleotide sequence: TGTGCCAGCTCACGGATCTCGGGACTAGCGGGAGGGCGAAACACCGGGGAGCTGTTTTTT.

The rearrangement uses TRBV18 and TRBJ2-7, with 12 bases fitting TRBD1. Per germline, CDR1 KGHSH and CDR2 LQKENI. The CDR3 contains 16 residues. With V trimmed by 6 bases and J by 7 bases, 13 bases remained unmatched. CDR3 in amino acids: CASSPPPGQGAREQYF. The CDR3 bases are TGTGCCAGCTCGCCCCCCCCGGGACAGGGGGCGCGGGAGCAGTACTTC.

The CDR3 sequence is CASSERVADEQFF. CDR3 in DNA: TGCGCCAGCAGTGAACGGGTAGCGGATGAGCAGTTCTTC. The chain recombines TRBV10-1 with TRBJ2-1; a possible D gene is TRBD2 (6 bases). CDR1 is WNHNN, CDR2 SYGVQD, per germline (reference sequence). V shed 3 bases and J shed 8 bases, with 11 bases lying between them. CDR3 size: 13 residues.

This clone occurred once. The chain carries TRBV25-1 and TRBJ2-7, with 10 bases lining up with TRBD1. The CDR3 totals 16 residues. The germline gives CDR1 MGHDK, CDR2 SYGVNS. Trimming cost V 4 bases and J 6 bases; bases outside gene matches: 12. The CDR3 bases are TGTGCCAGCAGTGGCCTCCGGGACAGGGGTCCAGTCGAGCAGTACTTC. It yields the protein CASSGLRDRGPVEQYF.

The genes are TRBV4-3 and TRBJ2-1; possible D gene TRBD1, 5 bases. The CDR3 is 15 residues long. Germline V gives CDR1 LGHNA, CDR2 YSLEER. V lost 0 bases and J 4 bases, leaving 10 bases between the germline ends. The CDR3 bases are TGCGCCAGCAGCCAAGAGTTTGACAGATACAATGAGCAGTTCTTC. Protein: CASSQEFDRYNEQFF.

The chain is built from TRBV11-2 and TRBJ2-7; 7 nucleotides align to TRBD1. The CDR3 contains 14 residues. The ends lost 3 bases at V and 3 bases at J; junction bases unmatched: 5. CDR1 is SGHAT and CDR2 is FQNNGV in the germline V gene. The CDR3 coding sequence is TGTGCCAGCAGCTTGGGACAGTCCCTCTACGAGCAGTACTTC. This gives the protein CASSLGQSLYEQYF.

The J gene is TRBJ2-7, the V gene TRBV6-1; 9 bases match TRBD2. The germline gives CDR1 MNHNS, CDR2 SASEGT. J gave up 3 bases and V 6 bases, and 3 bases lay outside the gene matches. This CDR3 is built from 13 residues. CDR3 residues: CASRTSGYYEQYF. CDR3 DNA: TGTGCCAGCAGGACTAGCGGATACTACGAGCAGTACTTC.

This clone was picked up one time. The chain combines TRBV11-2 with TRBJ2-7; no firm D call. The germline gives CDR1 SGHAT, CDR2 FQNNGV. This CDR3 region has 11 residues. The V end lost 5 bases, the J end lost 1 base, and 3 bases lay between the germline ends. The DNA for the CDR3 is TGTGCCAGCAGCGTATCCTACGAGCAGTACTTC. Translating gives CASSVSYEQYF.

This clone was counted a few times. This chain connects TRBV4-2 to TRBJ2-1; D not certain. The V end was cut by 4 bases, the J end by 6 bases, with 16 bases between. Looked up from germline, CDR1 is LGHNA and CDR2 is YNFKEQ. The CDR3 covers 15 residues. The CDR3 nucleotides read TGTGCCAGCAGCCCCCGGAGCGCCCGCCCCAATGAGCAGTTCTTC. Translated: CASSPRSARPNEQFF.

J is TRBJ2-3 and V is TRBV30, with TRBD2 matching over 9 bases. Germline assignment: CDR1 GTSNPN and CDR2 SVGIG (reference sequence). The CDR3 runs to 14 residues. Trimming at V came to 1 base and at J to 9 bases, leaving 8 bases not matched to a gene. The CDR3 region is CAWSGDSGSDTQYF. CDR3 coding DNA: TGTGCCTGGAGTGGGGATAGCGGGAGCGACACGCAGTATTTT.

This clone has just one count. The chain uses TRBV19 and TRBJ1-5, with TRBD1 identical over 8 bases. V lost 7 bases and J lost 6; bases outside the gene matches: 14. Germline assignment: CDR1 LNHDA and CDR2 SQIVND (reference sequence). This CDR3 is 16 amino acids long. CDR3 protein: CASINRRQGAGQPQHF. CDR3 nucleotides: TGTGCCAGTATCAATCGAAGGCAGGGGGCCGGTCAGCCCCAGCATTTT.

The chain links TRBV6-1 to TRBJ2-1; D is possibly TRBD1 (7 bases). CDR1 is MNHNS, CDR2 SASEGT, per germline. The V gene lost 1 base and the J gene lost 1 base, with 14 bases spanning the gap. The CDR3 sequence is 17 residues long. The CDR3 bases are TGTGCCAGCAGTGAAGGGAGGGGGCGCGGGTCCTACAATGAGCAGTTCTTC. It encodes CASSEGRGRGSYNEQFF.

This clone appeared once. The rearrangement joins TRBV28 to TRBJ2-6; 7 nucleotides agree with TRBD1. V lost 6 bases, J lost 3 bases, and 5 bases stayed unmatched. The germline gives CDR1 MDHEN, CDR2 SYDVKM. CDR3 length: 15 amino acids. This CDR3 is CASSPGQVGANVLTF. CDR3 in DNA: TGTGCCAGCAGCCCCGGACAGGTTGGGGCCAACGTCCTGACTTTC.

The V call is TRBV9, the J call TRBJ2-5; tentatively, D is TRBD2 (6 bases). The CDR3 spans 13 residues. Trimming removed 2 bases at V and 5 bases at J, with 10 bases between. Germline V gene sequence: CDR1 SGDLS, CDR2 YYNGEE. The CDR3 reads CASSVRERETQYF. The CDR3 DNA follows: TGTGCCAGCAGCGTTCGGGAGAGGGAGACCCAGTACTTC.

The V and J genes are TRBV19 and TRBJ2-7, with D possibly matching TRBD1 (6 bases). Germline V gives CDR1 LNHDA, CDR2 SQIVND (reference sequence). V lost 9 bases and J 5 bases, leaving 11 bases between the germline ends. The CDR3 spans 11 residues. DNA of the CDR3: TGTGCCAGCGGACAGTCTAACGAGCAGTACTTC. Translating it yields CASGQSNEQYF.

V is TRBV25-1 and J is TRBJ2-3, with a tentative D call TRBD1 (6 bases). Per germline, CDR1 MGHDK and CDR2 SYGVNS. This CDR3 region has 13 residues. The CDR3 sequence: CARTDRHTDTQYF. The CDR3 DNA reads TGTGCGCGGACAGACCGCCACACAGATACGCAGTATTTT.

This clone has a handful of counts. This sequence joins TRBV10-3 and TRBJ2-2; perhaps TRBD1 as D (6 bases). Per the germline V gene, CDR1 is ENHRY and CDR2 is SYGVKD. The ends were cut back, 3 bases at V and 5 bases at J, with 16 bases in the middle. The CDR3 is made up of 16 amino acids. CDR3 DNA: TGTGCCATCAGTGACCCGACTCTTCAGGGGACCGGGGAGCTGTTTTTT. As protein: CAISDPTLQGTGELFF.

The chain carries TRBV2 and TRBJ2-5; D possibly corresponds to TRBD1 (5 bases). CDR1 is SNHLY and CDR2 is FYNNEI in the germline V gene. This CDR3 spans 12 amino acids. Trimming took off 4 bases at V and 5 bases at J, with 8 bases between the two ends. The DNA of the CDR3 is TGTGCCAGCAGTGTAGGGGCGGAGACCCAGTACTTC. It is translated as CASSVGAETQYF.

The chain has TRBV7-2 and TRBJ2-1, with TRBD2 identical over 9 bases. After removal of 4 bases from V and 5 bases from J, the junction contained 12 bases not matched to a gene. The CDR3 spans 17 residues. Germline V CDR1 and CDR2: SGHTA, FQGNSA. The CDR3: CASSSFAGGVFNNEQFF. CDR3 DNA: TGTGCCAGCAGCTCTTTTGCGGGAGGGGTGTTTAACAATGAGCAGTTCTTC.

This chain uses TRBV4-2 with TRBJ2-2; D gene ambiguous. Trimming left V 4 bases short and J 0 bases short, with 9 bases between. Looked up from germline, CDR1 is LGHNA and CDR2 is YNFKEQ. This CDR3 comprises 15 residues. The CDR3 DNA reads as TGTGCCAGCAGCCTAGCAGAACCGAACACCGGGGAGCTGTTTTTT. It translates to CASSLAEPNTGELFF.

This chain joins TRBV28 and TRBJ1-1; D is ambiguous. This CDR3 has 13 residues. Germline loops: CDR1 MDHEN, CDR2 SYDVKM. The V gene lost 3 bases and the J gene lost 3 bases, with 8 bases spanning the gap. In DNA, the CDR3 is TGTGCCAGCAGTTTGGGAGAATACACTGAAGCTTTCTTT. This sequence encodes CASSLGEYTEAFF.

The chain is built from TRBV6-5 and TRBJ2-7; no definite D call. CDR1 is MNHEY, CDR2 SVGAGI, per germline. Deletions cut 2 bases from V and 0 bases from J, with 8 bases between. CDR3 length equals 14 residues. The DNA for the CDR3 is TGTGCCAGCAGTTACGCGAGTTTCTCCTACGAGCAGTACTTC. Translating gives CASSYASFSYEQYF.

This clone has a single count. This chain joins TRBV7-9 and TRBJ1-3; D possibly corresponds to TRBD1 (5 bases). CDR3 size: 16 residues. V lost 5 bases and J 0 bases, leaving 14 bases between the germline ends. CDR1 SEHNR and CDR2 FQNEAQ come from the germline V gene (reference sequence). DNA for the CDR3: TGTGCCAGCAGCCCAGGTATACAGGACTCTGGAAACACCATATATTTT. It specifies CASSPGIQDSGNTIYF.

V is TRBV4-2 and J is TRBJ2-2; 8 bases map to TRBD1. The ends lost 1 base at V and 1 base at J; junction bases unmatched: 5. The CDR3 is 17 residues long. Germline V CDR1 and CDR2: LGHNA, YNFKEQ. The CDR3 region is CASSQGRGLGNTGELFF. CDR3 DNA sequence: TGTGCCAGCAGCCAAGGCAGGGGGCTCGGGAACACCGGGGAGCTGTTTTTT.

V usage is TRBV27 and J usage is TRBJ2-7; 11 nucleotides align to TRBD2. This CDR3 is 15 amino acids long. Germline V gene data show CDR1 as MNHEY and CDR2 as SMNVEV (reference sequence). The V gene end was trimmed by 5 bases and the J gene end by 2 bases; junction bases not matched to a gene: 5. In DNA form, the CDR3 reads TGTGCCAGCAGTCCGAGACTAGCGGGACCCTACGAGCAGTACTTC. Translating gives CASSPRLAGPYEQYF.

This clone was seen a single time. V and J are TRBV5-1 and TRBJ2-3; 12 bases match TRBD2. Germline CDR1 and CDR2: SGHRS and YFSETQ. The V gene end was trimmed by 0 bases and the J gene end by 1 base; junction bases not matched to a gene: 0. This CDR3 contains 16 residues. The CDR3 nucleotides read TGCGCCAGCAGCTTGGGACTAGCGGGAGGCACAGATACGCAGTATTTT. Its protein product is CASSLGLAGGTDTQYF. The variable domain in full, with the rest retrieved from reference TRBV5-1 and TRBJ2-3, is KAGVTQTPRYLIKTRGQQVTLSCSPISGHRSVSWYQQTPGQGLQFLFEYFSETQRNKGNFPGRFSGRQFSNSRSEMNVSTLELGDSALYLCASSLGLAGGTDTQYFGPGTRLTVL.

The chain joins TRBV11-2 to TRBJ2-5; the D is unclear. This CDR3 is 11 amino acids long. Germline values: CDR1 SGHAT, CDR2 FQNNGV. V was cut by 6 bases and J by 2 bases, with 4 bases left in between. CDR3 DNA sequence: TGTGCCAGCAGACTACAAGAGACCCAGTACTTC. Residues: CASRLQETQYF. Combining the CDR3 with reference TRBV11-2 and TRBJ2-5 gives the whole variable domain EAGVAQSPRYKIIEKRQSVAFWCNPISGHATLYWYQQILGQGPKLLIQFQNNGVVDDSQLPKDRFSAERLKGVDSTLKIQPAKLEDSAVYLCASRLQETQYFGPGTRLLVL.